A single T cell receptor beta chain is shown here with its context. Its antigen is undetermined. This entry belongs to a study of graft-versus-host responses after intestinal transplantation. For the study at large: Transplants given to recipients were multivisceral, liver-intestinal, or isolated intestinal. Anti-thymocyte globulin served as induction for all recipients, who then took tacrolimus and steroids for about three years. Study findings and constraints: Some patients had graft-donor T cell macrochimerism, and their allografts showed high graft-versus-host to host-versus-graft clonal ratios. The authors found GvH clones in recipient marrow, some appearing first in ileum or blood.

The V end lost 3 bases, the J end lost 3 bases, and 18 bases lay between the germline ends. Germline V gives CDR1 MNHEY, CDR2 SMNVEV (reference sequence). The length of the CDR3 is 16 residues. Sequencing used immunoSEQ multiplex PCR; TCRdb keeps in-frame clones, though not all of them. The repertoire consists of about 120,000 clones, with 95% occurring once and the leading ten covering over 2.5%. The chain joins TRBV27 to TRBJ2-7; no reliable D call. Material: unstimulated CD8+ T cells sorted from spleen or lymph node cells, obtained before intestinal transplant. This receptor was obtained from a human donor who received an intestinal transplant. The CDR3 nucleotides are TGTGCCAGCAGTTTGCTCCCCGGAACAATGGGCTACGAGCAGTACTTC. Protein product: CASSLLPGTMGYEQYF.